The 7 T cell receptor beta chains presented below share a single source sample, sequenced in a study of cytomegalovirus exposure and HLA in healthy donors. The PCR contained 60 Vbeta and 13 Jbeta primers. TCRdb's table, derived via immunoSEQ multiplex PCR, lists solely in-frame clones and lacks some. The repertoire holds about 81,000 clones, with just under 90% as singletons. The sequenced material came from PBMCs. The receptors were sampled from a man between 18 and 29 years old in good health and CMV-seronegative.

This sequence joins TRBV27 and TRBJ2-2, with 12 bases matching TRBD2. CDR3 length: 15 residues. Trimming at V came to 7 bases and at J to 0 bases, leaving 0 bases not matched to a gene. The germline gives CDR1 MNHEY, CDR2 SMNVEV (reference sequence). CDR3 region: CASTSGRANTGELFF. DNA for the CDR3: TGTGCCAGCACTAGCGGGAGGGCGAACACCGGGGAGCTGTTTTTT.

The chain combines TRBV14 with TRBJ2-7; TRBD2 agrees at 9 bases. V was clipped by 5 bases and J by 3 bases; unmatched bases: 5. The V gene's germline CDR1 is SGHDN and CDR2 FVKESK. This CDR3 has 14 residues. The DNA of the CDR3 is TGTGCCAGCAGCTGGCGCGGGAGGGACTACGAGCAGTACTTC. Translating it yields CASSWRGRDYEQYF.

The chain uses TRBV4-1 and TRBJ2-7; no definite D call. Germline assignment: CDR1 MGHRA and CDR2 YSYEKL. V was cut by 0 bases and J by 6 bases, with 9 bases left in between. The CDR3 extends over 13 amino acids. The CDR3 is CASSQDLDSEQYF. CDR3 DNA: TGCGCCAGCAGCCAAGATTTAGACTCCGAGCAGTACTTC.

The rearrangement uses TRBV19 and TRBJ2-2, with TRBD1 as a possible D gene (6 bases). CDR3 length: 16 amino acids. V shed 4 bases and J shed 0 bases, with 12 bases lying between them. Germline loops: CDR1 LNHDA, CDR2 SQIVND (reference sequence). CDR3 in amino acids: CASSTLGGANTGELFF. The CDR3, as DNA: TGTGCCAGTAGTACCCTAGGGGGAGCGAACACCGGGGAGCTGTTTTTT.

This chain links TRBV6-5 with TRBJ2-7; weak D call: TRBD1 (5 bases). The CDR3 is 14 residues long. Germline V gene lookup returns CDR1 MNHEY and CDR2 SVGAGI. The V and J ends lost 1 base and 6 bases respectively, with 13 bases between them. For the CDR3, the DNA is TGTGCCAGCAGTTACTTACAGGTGGGGTCCGAGCAGTACTTC. It is translated as CASSYLQVGSEQYF.

V gene TRBV4-2 combines with J gene TRBJ2-5; D is unresolved. With the DNA end fitting TRBJ2-7 better, the J assignment may be wrong. The CDR3 runs to 14 residues. In germline, CDR1 is LGHNA, CDR2 YNFKEQ. CDR3: CASSQAIGGYEQYF. The CDR3 DNA follows: TGTGCCAGCAGCCAAGCTATAGGCGGCTACGAGCAGTACTTC.

The J gene is TRBJ2-1, the V gene TRBV11-1, with 8 bases matching TRBD2. CDR1 and CDR2 (germline): SGHAT, FQDESV (reference sequence). After removal of 5 bases from V and 3 bases from J, the junction contained 9 bases not matched to a gene. The CDR3 covers 16 residues. The CDR3 DNA sequence: TGTGCCAGCAGCCACAAAAGCGGGAGCCACTACAATGAGCAGTTCTTC. Protein: CASSHKSGSHYNEQFF.